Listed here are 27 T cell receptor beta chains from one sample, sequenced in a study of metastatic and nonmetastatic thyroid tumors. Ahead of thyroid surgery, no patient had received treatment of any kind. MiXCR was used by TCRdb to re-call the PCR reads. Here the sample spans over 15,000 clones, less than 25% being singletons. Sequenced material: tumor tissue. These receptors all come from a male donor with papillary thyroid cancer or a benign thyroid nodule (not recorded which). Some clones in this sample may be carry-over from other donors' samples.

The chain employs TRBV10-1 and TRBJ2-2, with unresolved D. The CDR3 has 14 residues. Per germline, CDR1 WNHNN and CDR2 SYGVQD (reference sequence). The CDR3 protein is CTLDDALVSRELFF. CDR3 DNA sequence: TGCACCCTGGACGATGCCTTAGTCTCCAGGGAGCTGTTTTTT.

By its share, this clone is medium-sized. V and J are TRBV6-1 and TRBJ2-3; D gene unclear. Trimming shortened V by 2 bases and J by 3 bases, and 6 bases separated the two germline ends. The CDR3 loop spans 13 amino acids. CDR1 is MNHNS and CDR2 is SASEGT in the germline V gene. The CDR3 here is CASSEIVTDTQYF. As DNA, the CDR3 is TGTGCCAGCAGTGAAATCGTGACAGATACGCAGTATTTT.

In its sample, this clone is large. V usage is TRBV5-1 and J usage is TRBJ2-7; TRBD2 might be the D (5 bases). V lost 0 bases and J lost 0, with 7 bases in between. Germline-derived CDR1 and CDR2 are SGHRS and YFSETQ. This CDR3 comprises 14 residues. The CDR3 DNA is TGCGCCAGCAGCTTGGTTCGGGGCTCCTACGAGCAGTACTTC. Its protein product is CASSLVRGSYEQYF.

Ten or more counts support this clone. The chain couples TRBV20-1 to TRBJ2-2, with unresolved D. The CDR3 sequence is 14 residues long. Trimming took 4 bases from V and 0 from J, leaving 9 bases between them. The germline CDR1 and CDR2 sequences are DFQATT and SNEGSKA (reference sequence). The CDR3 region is CSANGRANTGELFF. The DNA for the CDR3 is TGCAGTGCTAATGGCCGCGCGAACACCGGGGAGCTGTTTTTT.

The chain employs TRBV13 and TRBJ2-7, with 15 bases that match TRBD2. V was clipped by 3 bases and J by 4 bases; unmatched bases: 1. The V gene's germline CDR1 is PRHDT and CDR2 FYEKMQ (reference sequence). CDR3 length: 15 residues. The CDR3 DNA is TGTGCCAGCAGCTTCGGGACTAGCGGGAGGTACGAGCAGTACTTC. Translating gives CASSFGTSGRYEQYF.

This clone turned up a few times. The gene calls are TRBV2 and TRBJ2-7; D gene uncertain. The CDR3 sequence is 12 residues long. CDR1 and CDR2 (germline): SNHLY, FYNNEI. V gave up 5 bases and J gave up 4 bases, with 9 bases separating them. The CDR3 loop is CASSTSSYEQYF. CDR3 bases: TGTGCCAGCAGTACCAGCAGTTACGAGCAGTACTTC. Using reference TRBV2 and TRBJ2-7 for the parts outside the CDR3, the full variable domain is EPEVTQTPSHQVTQMGQEVILRCVPISNHLYFYWYRQILGQKVEFLVSFYNNEISEKSEIFDDQFSVERPDGSNFTLKIRSTKLEDSAMYFCASSTSSYEQYFGPGTRLTVT.

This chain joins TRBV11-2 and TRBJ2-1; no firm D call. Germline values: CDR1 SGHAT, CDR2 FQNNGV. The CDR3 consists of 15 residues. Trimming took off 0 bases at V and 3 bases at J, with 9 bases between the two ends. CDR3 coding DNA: TGTGCCAGCAGCTTAGAGGTGGTAGACTACAATGAGCAGTTCTTC. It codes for CASSLEVVDYNEQFF.

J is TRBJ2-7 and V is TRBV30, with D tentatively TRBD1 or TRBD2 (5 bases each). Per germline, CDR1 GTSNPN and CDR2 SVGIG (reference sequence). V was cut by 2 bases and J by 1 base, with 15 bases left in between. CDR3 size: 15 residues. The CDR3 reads CAWSSVRGESYEQYF. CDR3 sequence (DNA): TGTGCCTGGAGTAGTGTGAGAGGGGAGTCCTACGAGCAGTACTTC.

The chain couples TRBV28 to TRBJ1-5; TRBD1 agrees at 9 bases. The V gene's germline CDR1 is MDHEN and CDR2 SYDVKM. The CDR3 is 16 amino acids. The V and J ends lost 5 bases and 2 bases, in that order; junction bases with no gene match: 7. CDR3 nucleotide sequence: TGTGCCAGCAGTCCACAGACAGGGGGTGGCAATCAGCCCCAGCATTTT. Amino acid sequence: CASSPQTGGGNQPQHF. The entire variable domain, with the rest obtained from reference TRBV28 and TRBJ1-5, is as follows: DVKVTQSSRYLVKRTGEKVFLECVQDMDHENMFWYRQDPGLGLRLIYFSYDVKMKEKGDIPEGYSVSREKKERFSLILESASTNQTSMYLCASSPQTGGGNQPQHFGDGTRLSIL.

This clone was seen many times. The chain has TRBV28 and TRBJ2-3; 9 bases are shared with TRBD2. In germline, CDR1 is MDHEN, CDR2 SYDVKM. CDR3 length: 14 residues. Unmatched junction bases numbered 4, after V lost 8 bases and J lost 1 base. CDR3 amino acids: CASDSSGGTDTQYF. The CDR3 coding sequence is TGTGCCAGCGATTCTAGCGGGGGCACAGATACGCAGTATTTT.

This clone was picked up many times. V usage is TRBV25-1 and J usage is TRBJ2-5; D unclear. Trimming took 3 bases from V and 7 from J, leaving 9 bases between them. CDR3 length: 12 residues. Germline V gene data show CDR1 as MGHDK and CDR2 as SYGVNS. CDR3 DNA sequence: TGTGCCAGCAGTGACTCCTCAGCGACCCAGTACTTC. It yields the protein CASSDSSATQYF.

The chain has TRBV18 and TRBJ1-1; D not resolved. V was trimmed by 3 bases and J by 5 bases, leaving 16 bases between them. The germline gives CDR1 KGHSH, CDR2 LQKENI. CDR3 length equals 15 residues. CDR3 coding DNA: TGTGCCAGCTCACCTCCGGGCCTCTGGGGTACTGAAGCTTTCTTT. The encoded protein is CASSPPGLWGTEAFF.

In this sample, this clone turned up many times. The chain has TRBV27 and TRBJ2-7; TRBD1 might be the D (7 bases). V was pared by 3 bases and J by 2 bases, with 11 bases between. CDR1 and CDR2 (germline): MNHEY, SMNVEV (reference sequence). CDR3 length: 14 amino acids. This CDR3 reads CASSFGRGAYEQYF. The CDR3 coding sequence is TGTGCCAGCAGTTTTGGCAGGGGGGCCTACGAGCAGTACTTC.

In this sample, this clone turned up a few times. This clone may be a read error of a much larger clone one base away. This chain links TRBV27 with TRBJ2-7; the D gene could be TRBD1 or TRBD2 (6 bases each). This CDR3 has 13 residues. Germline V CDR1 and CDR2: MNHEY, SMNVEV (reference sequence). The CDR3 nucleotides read TGTGCCAGCCGCGGGACAAGCTCCGACGAGCAGTACTTC. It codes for CASRGTSSDEQYF.

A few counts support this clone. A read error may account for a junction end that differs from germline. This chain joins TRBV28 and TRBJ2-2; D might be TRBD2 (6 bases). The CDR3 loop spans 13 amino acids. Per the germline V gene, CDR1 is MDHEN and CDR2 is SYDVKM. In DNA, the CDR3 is TGTGCCTGGCGGGTTAGCGGCACCGGGGAGCTATTTTTT. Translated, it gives CAWRVSGTGELFF.

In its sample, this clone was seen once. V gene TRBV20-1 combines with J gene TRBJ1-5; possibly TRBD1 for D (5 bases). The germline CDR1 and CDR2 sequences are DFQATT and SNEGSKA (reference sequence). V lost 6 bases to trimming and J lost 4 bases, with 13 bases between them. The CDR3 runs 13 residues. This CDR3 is CSARGGPNQPQHF. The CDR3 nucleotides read TGCAGTGCACGGGGCGGTCCTAATCAGCCCCAGCATTTT.

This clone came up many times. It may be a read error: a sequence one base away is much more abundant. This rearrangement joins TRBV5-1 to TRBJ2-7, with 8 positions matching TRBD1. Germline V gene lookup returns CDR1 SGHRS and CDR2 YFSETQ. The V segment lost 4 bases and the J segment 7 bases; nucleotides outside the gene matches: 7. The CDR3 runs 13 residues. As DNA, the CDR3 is TGCGCCAGCAGCGGGGCTACAGGGGGAGAGCAGTACTTC. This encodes CASSGATGGEQYF.

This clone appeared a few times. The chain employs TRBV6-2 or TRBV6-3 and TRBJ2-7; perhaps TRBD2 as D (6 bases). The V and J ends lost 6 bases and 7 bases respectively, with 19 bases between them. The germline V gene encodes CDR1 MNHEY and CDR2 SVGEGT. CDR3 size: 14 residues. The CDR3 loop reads CASSYRDLFEEQYF. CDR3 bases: TGTGCCAGCAGCTACCGGGACTTATTTGAAGAGCAGTACTTC.

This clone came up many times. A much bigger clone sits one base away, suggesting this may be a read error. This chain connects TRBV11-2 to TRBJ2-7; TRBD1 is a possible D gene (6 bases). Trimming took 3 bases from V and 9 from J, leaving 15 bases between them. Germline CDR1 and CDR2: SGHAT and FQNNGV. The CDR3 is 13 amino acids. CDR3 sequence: CASSFRALGGQYF. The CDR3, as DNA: TGTGCCAGCAGCTTCCGAGCCCTAGGGGGGCAGTACTTC. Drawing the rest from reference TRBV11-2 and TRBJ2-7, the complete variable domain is EAGVAQSPRYKIIEKRQSVAFWCNPISGHATLYWYQQILGQGPKLLIQFQNNGVVDDSQLPKDRFSAERLKGVDSTLKIQPAKLEDSAVYLCASSFRALGGQYFGPGTRLTVT.

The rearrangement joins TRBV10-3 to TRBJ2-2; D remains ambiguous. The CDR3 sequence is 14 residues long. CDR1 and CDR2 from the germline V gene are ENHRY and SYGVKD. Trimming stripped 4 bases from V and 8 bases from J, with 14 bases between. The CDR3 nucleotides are TGTGCCATCAGTGGTGCCGAACCGATGGGGGAGCTGTTTTTT. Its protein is CAISGAEPMGELFF.

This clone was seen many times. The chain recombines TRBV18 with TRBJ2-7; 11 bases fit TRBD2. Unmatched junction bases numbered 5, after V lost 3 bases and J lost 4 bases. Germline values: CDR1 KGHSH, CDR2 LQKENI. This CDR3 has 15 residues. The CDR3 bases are TGTGCCAGCTCACCGGGACTAGCGGACGCATACGAGCAGTACTTC. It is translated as CASSPGLADAYEQYF.

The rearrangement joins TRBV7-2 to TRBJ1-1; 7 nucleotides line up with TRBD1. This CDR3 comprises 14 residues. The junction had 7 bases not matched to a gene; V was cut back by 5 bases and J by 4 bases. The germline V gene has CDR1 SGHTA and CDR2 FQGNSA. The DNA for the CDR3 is TGTGCCAGCAGCCCCACGACAGGGCGCACTGAAGCTTTCTTT. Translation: CASSPTTGRTEAFF.

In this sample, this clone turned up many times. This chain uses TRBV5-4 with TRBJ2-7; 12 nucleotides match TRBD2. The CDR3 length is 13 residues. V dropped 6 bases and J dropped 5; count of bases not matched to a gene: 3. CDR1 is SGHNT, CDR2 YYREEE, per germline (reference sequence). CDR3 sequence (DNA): TGTGCCAGCACTCGACTAGCGGGAGACGAGCAGTACTTC. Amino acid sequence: CASTRLAGDEQYF.

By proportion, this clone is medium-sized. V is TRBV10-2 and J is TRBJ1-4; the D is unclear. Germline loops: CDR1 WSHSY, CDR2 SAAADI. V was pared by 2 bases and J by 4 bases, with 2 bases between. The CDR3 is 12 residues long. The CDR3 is CASSEVNEKLFF. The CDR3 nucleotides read TGCGCCAGCAGTGAGGTTAATGAAAAACTGTTTTTT.

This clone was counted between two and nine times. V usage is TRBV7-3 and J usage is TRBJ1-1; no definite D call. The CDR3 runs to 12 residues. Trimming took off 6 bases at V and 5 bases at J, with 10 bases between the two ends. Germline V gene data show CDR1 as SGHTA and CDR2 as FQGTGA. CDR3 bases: TGTGCCAGCAGTGAAGGGAGGACTGAAGCTTTCTTT. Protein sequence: CASSEGRTEAFF. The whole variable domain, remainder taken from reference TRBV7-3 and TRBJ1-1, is GAGVSQTPSNKVTEKGKYVELRCDPISGHTALYWYRQSLGQGPEFLIYFQGTGAADDSGLPNDRFFAVRPEGSVSTLKIQRTERGDSAVYLCASSEGRTEAFFGQGTRLTVV.

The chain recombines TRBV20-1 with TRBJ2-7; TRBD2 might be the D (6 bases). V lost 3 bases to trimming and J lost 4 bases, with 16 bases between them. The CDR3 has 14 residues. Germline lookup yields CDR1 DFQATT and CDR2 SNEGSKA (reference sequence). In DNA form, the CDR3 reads TGCAGTGCTAGGAGCGGGCAGGGAGATTACGAGCAGTACGTC. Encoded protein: CSARSGQGDYEQYV.

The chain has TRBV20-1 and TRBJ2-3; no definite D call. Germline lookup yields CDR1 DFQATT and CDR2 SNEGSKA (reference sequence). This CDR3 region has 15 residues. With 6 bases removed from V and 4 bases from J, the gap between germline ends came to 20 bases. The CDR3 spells CSATPGSRMADTQYF. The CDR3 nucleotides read TGCAGTGCGACCCCCGGGTCCCGAATGGCAGATACGCAGTATTTT.